Each of the 31 T cell receptor beta chains below was sequenced from the same sample in a study of control samples from healthy donors and cancer patients. Here immunoSEQ multiplex PCR was the method, and the copy in TCRdb shows in-frame clones only, minus some. The top ten clones hold around 6.2% of a sample with about 100,000 clones, 70% to 85% of them seen once. The sample comprised blood. These receptors all come from a young man in good health.

This clone was counted a few times. This sequence joins TRBV6-6 and TRBJ1-6; no clear D. CDR1 and CDR2 (germline): MNHNY, SVGAGI (reference sequence). CDR3 length: 14 amino acids. Deletions cut 0 bases from V and 10 bases from J, with 10 bases between. CDR3 sequence: CASSYSYIGSPLHF. The CDR3 coding sequence is TGTGCCAGCAGTTACTCGTACATAGGGTCACCCCTCCACTTT.

The V gene is TRBV20-1, the J gene TRBJ1-1; D is uncertain. This CDR3 is built from 13 residues. V shed 3 bases and J shed 5 bases, with 13 bases lying between them. The germline V gene has CDR1 DFQATT and CDR2 SNEGSKA (reference sequence). The CDR3 loop reads CSASLVRKTEAFF. DNA for the CDR3: TGCAGTGCTAGTTTAGTGAGGAAAACTGAAGCTTTCTTT.

This rearrangement joins TRBV10-2 to TRBJ2-4; D not resolved. The CDR3 has 15 amino acids. Trimming shortened V by 3 bases and J by 1 base, and 10 bases separated the two germline ends. The germline V gene encodes CDR1 WSHSY and CDR2 SAAADI. CDR3 amino acids: CASSDSWVAKNIQYF. Here the CDR3 DNA reads TGCGCCAGCAGTGACAGTTGGGTGGCCAAAAACATTCAGTACTTC.

The chain couples TRBV30 to TRBJ1-5, with D possibly matching TRBD1 (5 bases). CDR1 and CDR2 from the germline V gene are GTSNPN and SVGIG (reference sequence). The CDR3 is 16 residues long. Trimming took off 7 bases at V and 0 bases at J, with 19 bases between the two ends. CDR3 DNA sequence: TGTGCCTCATCACCAACAGAGGGGCATAGCAATCAGCCCCAGCATTTT. It yields the protein CASSPTEGHSNQPQHF. Supplemented by reference TRBV30 and TRBJ1-5, the full variable domain reads SQTIHQWPATLVQPVGSPLSLECTVEGTSNPNLYWYRQAAGRGLQLLFYSVGIGQISSEVPQNLSASRPQDRQFILSSKKLLLSDSGFYLCASSPTEGHSNQPQHFGDGTRLSIL.

About this clone: The junction shows a germline mismatch at one end, possibly a read error. CDR3 residues: CASTLAGVNTEAFF. As DNA, the CDR3 is TGCGCCAGCACCTTGGCGGGAGTTAACACTGAAGCTTTCTTT. The J gene is TRBJ1-1, the V gene TRBV5-1; unclear D gene. From germline, CDR1 is SGHRS and CDR2 YFSETQ. This CDR3 has 14 amino acids.

The gene calls are TRBV28 and TRBJ1-1; D remains ambiguous. Trimming removed 2 bases at V and 11 bases at J, with 9 bases between. The germline CDR1 and CDR2 sequences are MDHEN and SYDVKM. This CDR3 is 11 amino acids long. In DNA, the CDR3 is TGTGCCAGCAGTTTACAACAGAGCGCTTTCTTT. Residues: CASSLQQSAFF.

The chain employs TRBV9 and TRBJ2-1; 8 bases line up with TRBD1. Germline CDR1 and CDR2: SGDLS and YYNGEE. The ends lost 0 bases at V and 1 base at J; junction bases unmatched: 3. This CDR3 is built from 16 residues. The CDR3 reads CASSVGQGRSYNEQFF. In nucleotides, the CDR3 is TGTGCCAGCAGCGTAGGACAGGGGAGGTCCTACAATGAGCAGTTCTTC. Full variable domain (rest looked up from reference TRBV9 and TRBJ2-1): DSGVTQTPKHLITATGQRVTLRCSPRSGDLSVYWYQQSLDQGLQFLIQYYNGEERAKGNILERFSAQQFPDLHSELNLSSLELGDSALYFCASSVGQGRSYNEQFFGPGTRLTVL.

The chain uses TRBV14 and TRBJ1-5; unclear D gene. V lost 0 bases and J 2 bases, leaving 11 bases between the germline ends. Germline-derived CDR1 and CDR2 are SGHDN and FVKESK. This CDR3 comprises 16 residues. CDR3 region: CASSQDSGSGNQPQHF. The CDR3 DNA sequence: TGTGCCAGCAGCCAAGATTCCGGGTCGGGCAATCAGCCCCAGCATTTT.

The rearrangement uses TRBV27 and TRBJ1-1, with D perhaps matching TRBD1 (5 bases). V lost 5 bases and J 5 bases, leaving 21 bases between the germline ends. CDR3 length equals 16 residues. The germline V gene encodes CDR1 MNHEY and CDR2 SMNVEV (reference sequence). The CDR3 nucleotides read TGTGCCAGCAGTACTCCGGGGGGAGCTAGGGGAACTGAAGCTTTCTTT. Its translation is CASSTPGGARGTEAFF.

The V call is TRBV5-4, the J call TRBJ1-2; 12 bases fit TRBD1. This CDR3 is 17 amino acids long. The germline V gene encodes CDR1 SGHNT and CDR2 YYREEE (reference sequence). V lost 1 base and J lost 8; bases outside the gene matches: 12. The CDR3: CASSLPPPGQGASGYTF. The CDR3 region has the DNA TGTGCCAGCAGCTTGCCTCCCCCGGGACAGGGGGCGTCAGGCTACACCTTC.

The chain is built from TRBV7-9 and TRBJ2-6; D ambiguous. V was trimmed by 0 bases and J by 0 bases, leaving 12 bases between them. The CDR3 covers 18 residues. CDR1 and CDR2 from the germline V gene are SEHNR and FQNEAQ (reference sequence). In DNA form, the CDR3 reads TGTGCCAGCAGCTTAGCGTTAAGAACCACCTCTGGGGCCAACGTCCTGACTTTC. It encodes CASSLALRTTSGANVLTF.

CDR3 region: CSVVRDRNTDTQYF. The CDR3 bases are TGCAGCGTGGTCCGGGACAGAAACACAGATACGCAGTATTTT. This chain links TRBV29-1 with TRBJ2-3, with 7 bases lining up with TRBD1. Germline loops: CDR1 SQVTM, CDR2 ANQGSEA. The J segment lost 2 bases and the V segment lost 6 bases, leaving 8 bases of the junction unmatched. This CDR3 comprises 14 residues.

This clone was counted a few times. The chain has TRBV9 and TRBJ1-6; 7 nucleotides agree with TRBD1. CDR3 size: 15 residues. Germline V gene data show CDR1 as SGDLS and CDR2 as YYNGEE. The junction had 10 bases not matched to a gene; V was cut back by 4 bases and J by 9 bases. The CDR3 region is CASSFSDRRSSPLHF. CDR3 DNA sequence: TGTGCCAGCAGCTTCTCGGACAGGCGGAGTTCACCCCTCCACTTT.

The chain employs TRBV15 and TRBJ2-5; 7 bases match TRBD1. The CDR3 extends over 14 amino acids. CDR1 and CDR2 from the germline V gene are LNHNV and YYDKDF (reference sequence). Unmatched junction bases numbered 6, after V lost 3 bases and J lost 5 bases. The CDR3 nucleotides read TGTGCCACCAGCAGGAAGCGAGGGGGCGAGACCCAGTACTTC. It is translated as CATSRKRGGETQYF.

The rearrangement joins TRBV4-1 to TRBJ2-5; TRBD1 is a possible D gene (6 bases). V lost 2 bases and J 9 bases, leaving 16 bases between the germline ends. CDR3 length: 14 amino acids. CDR1 is MGHRA, CDR2 YSYEKL, per germline. In DNA, the CDR3 is TGCGCCAGCAGCCAACCAGGGTCGAAGGGGGCCCAGTACTTC. This encodes CASSQPGSKGAQYF.

The chain links TRBV13 to TRBJ1-6; D may be TRBD1 (5 bases). V was pared by 8 bases and J by 0 bases, with 17 bases between. This CDR3 has 17 residues. Germline CDR1 PRHDT, CDR2 FYEKMQ (reference sequence). CDR3 nucleotides: TGTGCCAGCCGGAAGGGCAGCGGGGGCTCCTATAATTCACCCCTCCACTTT. It translates to CASRKGSGGSYNSPLHF.

The V call is TRBV9, the J call TRBJ1-1, with TRBD1 matching 8 bases. V dropped 2 bases and J dropped 3; count of bases not matched to a gene: 3. CDR1 is SGDLS, CDR2 YYNGEE, per germline. This CDR3 region has 14 residues. The CDR3, as DNA: TGTGCCAGCAGCGTCGGACAGGGTTACACTGAAGCTTTCTTT. Its translation: CASSVGQGYTEAFF. Full variable domain (remainder filled in from reference TRBV9 and TRBJ1-1): DSGVTQTPKHLITATGQRVTLRCSPRSGDLSVYWYQQSLDQGLQFLIQYYNGEERAKGNILERFSAQQFPDLHSELNLSSLELGDSALYFCASSVGQGYTEAFFGQGTRLTVV.

V is TRBV2 and J is TRBJ2-3; unclear D gene. V lost 4 bases to trimming and J lost 0 bases, with 11 bases between them. Looked up from germline, CDR1 is SNHLY and CDR2 is FYNNEI. CDR3 length: 15 amino acids. Here the CDR3 DNA reads TGTGCCAGCAGTGCTAGGCGGATAAGCACAGATACGCAGTATTTT. The encoded protein is CASSARRISTDTQYF.

This rearrangement joins TRBV5-1 to TRBJ1-1; 10 nucleotides match TRBD1. The germline V gene encodes CDR1 SGHRS and CDR2 YFSETQ. The V gene end was trimmed by 7 bases and the J gene end by 8 bases; junction bases not matched to a gene: 8. The CDR3 is 13 residues long. The CDR3 nucleotides read TGCGCCAGCGAGGGACAGGGGACTAAGGAAGCTTTCTTT. It translates to CASEGQGTKEAFF.

The gene calls are TRBV5-4 and TRBJ2-5, with D unclear. This CDR3 region has 14 residues. Germline V lookup: CDR1 SGHNT, CDR2 YYREEE (reference sequence). V was clipped by 5 bases and J by 5 bases, with 16 bases between them. CDR3 residues: CASSSGGPLETQYF. The CDR3 nucleotides are TGTGCCAGCAGTTCGGGTGGGCCTTTGGAGACCCAGTACTTC. The variable domain in full, completed from reference TRBV5-4 and TRBJ2-5, reads ETGVTQSPTHLIKTRGQQVTLRCSSQSGHNTVSWYQQALGQGPQFIFQYYREEENGRGNFPPRFSGLQFPNYSSELNVNALELDDSALYLCASSSGGPLETQYFGPGTRLLVL.

The chain uses TRBV6-6 and TRBJ1-4; 8 positions agree with TRBD1. CDR1 and CDR2 from the germline V gene are MNHNY and SVGAGI (reference sequence). CDR3 length equals 15 residues. The trim removed 2 bases at V and 7 bases at J, leaving 6 bases unmatched. As DNA, the CDR3 is TGTGCCAGCAGTTACCCGGACAGGGCTCGTGAAAAACTGTTTTTT. Translation gives CASSYPDRAREKLFF.

The rearrangement joins TRBV9 to TRBJ1-5; D is unclear. The V end was cut by 4 bases, the J end by 3 bases, with 11 bases between. This CDR3 has 14 amino acids. CDR1 is SGDLS, CDR2 YYNGEE, per germline. The CDR3 DNA follows: TGTGCCAGCAGCCTCGGCTCAGTCAATCAGCCCCAGCATTTT. Its translation is CASSLGSVNQPQHF.

This clone was detected once. The V call is TRBV29-1, the J call TRBJ1-2; the match to TRBD1 covers 7 bases. V trimming: 3 bases; J trimming: 8 bases; junction bases outside the gene matches: 6. Germline V gene data show CDR1 as SQVTM and CDR2 as ANQGSEA. CDR3 length equals 12 residues. As DNA, the CDR3 is TGCAGCGTTGAGGAGGGGGCGCAGGGCTACACCTTC. Protein product: CSVEEGAQGYTF.

The chain employs TRBV5-1 and TRBJ2-3; a weak D match, TRBD1 (5 bases). This CDR3 contains 15 residues. The germline gives CDR1 SGHRS, CDR2 YFSETQ. V was pared by 4 bases and J by 2 bases, with 14 bases between. The CDR3 spells CASSPGPRATDTQYF. In DNA, the CDR3 is TGCGCCAGCAGCCCTGGGCCCAGGGCCACAGATACGCAGTATTTT.

The chain couples TRBV7-7 to TRBJ2-1; D gene uncertain. V gave up 3 bases and J gave up 6 bases, with 12 bases separating them. Germline values: CDR1 SSHAT, CDR2 FNYEAQ (reference sequence). The CDR3 is 14 residues long. CDR3 region: CASSLSRATNEQFF. In DNA form, the CDR3 reads TGTGCCAGCAGCTTGTCCCGCGCGACCAATGAGCAGTTCTTC.

CDR3 sequence: CASSLRQGRDEQYF. The DNA of the CDR3 is TGTGCCAGCAGCTTGCGACAGGGTCGGGACGAGCAGTACTTC. V is TRBV11-1 and J is TRBJ2-7, with 7 bases identical to TRBD1. The germline gives CDR1 SGHAT, CDR2 FQDESV (reference sequence). CDR3 length: 14 residues. J was trimmed by 5 bases and V by 3 bases; bases with no gene match: 7.

The rearrangement uses TRBV5-6 and TRBJ1-6; the D gene is possibly TRBD1 (6 bases). This CDR3 has 18 residues. CDR1 SGHDT and CDR2 YYEEEE come from the germline V gene. V lost 5 bases and J 0 bases, leaving 18 bases between the germline ends. The CDR3 loop reads CASSAGGDTFSYNSPLHF. CDR3 in DNA: TGTGCCAGCAGTGCCGGAGGGGACACTTTCTCCTATAATTCACCCCTCCACTTT. Full variable domain (remainder filled in from reference TRBV5-6 and TRBJ1-6): DAGVTQSPTHLIKTRGQQVTLRCSPKSGHDTVSWYQQALGQGPQFIFQYYEEEERQRGNFPDRFSGHQFPNYSSELNVNALLLGDSALYLCASSAGGDTFSYNSPLHFGNGTRLTVT.

The chain carries TRBV7-9 and TRBJ1-6; tentatively, D is TRBD1 (5 bases). This CDR3 is 15 amino acids long. Trimming cost V 1 base and J 9 bases, with 13 bases left between them. Germline CDR1 reads SEHNR; CDR2 reads FQNEAQ (reference sequence). CDR3 sequence reads: CASSLDRGAGSPLHF. CDR3 in DNA: TGTGCCAGCAGCTTAGATCGAGGGGCCGGTTCACCCCTCCACTTT.

This clone was detected only once. This chain links TRBV6-5 with TRBJ1-2; D gene ambiguous. Between the trimmed V and J ends, which lost 0 bases and 8 bases, there was a span of 16 bases. The V gene's germline CDR1 is MNHEY and CDR2 SVGAGI. The CDR3 totals 15 residues. Here the CDR3 reads CASSYSAGRVHGYTF. CDR3 nucleotides: TGTGCCAGCAGTTACTCGGCCGGGAGGGTTCACGGCTACACCTTC.

This clone was found many times. The chain combines TRBV6-5 with TRBJ1-1; TRBD1 is a possible D gene (5 bases). Trimming took 6 bases from V and 5 from J, leaving 19 bases between them. The germline V gene has CDR1 MNHEY and CDR2 SVGAGI. CDR3 length equals 15 residues. CDR3 sequence reads: CASRPQTEGRTEAFF. The CDR3 region has the DNA TGTGCCAGCAGGCCTCAGACGGAGGGGAGAACTGAAGCTTTCTTT.

The chain employs TRBV7-9 and TRBJ2-2; the match to TRBD2 covers 7 bases. The CDR3 sequence is 18 residues long. The V gene's germline CDR1 is SEHNR and CDR2 FQNEAQ (reference sequence). The V gene end was trimmed by 6 bases and the J gene end by 2 bases; junction bases not matched to a gene: 15. CDR3 in DNA: TGTGCCAGCAGTCAGGACGTTGGGGGGGTGTTCAACACCGGGGAGCTGTTTTTT. It yields the protein CASSQDVGGVFNTGELFF.